Each of the 29 T cell receptor beta chains below was sequenced from the same sample in a study of T cell changes during pregnancy in multiple sclerosis. Some clones are missing from TCRdb's copy, which holds only in-frame ones; the method was immunoSEQ multiplex PCR. The repertoire holds about 51,000 clones, with 85% to 95% as singletons. This material consisted of CD4+ T cells from peripheral blood mononuclear cells, taken in the second trimester of pregnancy. These receptors came from a female donor with multiple sclerosis, enrolled in a pregnancy study.

The CDR3 bases are TGTGCCAGCAGCCCTACAGGGTTTAATCAGCCCCAGCATTTT. It translates to CASSPTGFNQPQHF. This sequence joins TRBV6-6 and TRBJ1-5; possible D gene TRBD1, 6 bases. V lost 6 bases and J 4 bases, leaving 13 bases between the germline ends. Germline CDR1 reads MNHNY; CDR2 reads SVGAGI (reference sequence). This CDR3 has 14 residues.

The V and J genes are TRBV2 and TRBJ2-1; 11 positions match TRBD1. After removal of 3 bases from V and 0 bases from J, the junction contained 4 bases not matched to a gene. Per the germline V gene, CDR1 is SNHLY and CDR2 is FYNNEI. This CDR3 is 17 amino acids long. CDR3 nucleotide sequence: TGTGCCAGCAGTGAGGGGACAGGGGGGAGCTCCTACAATGAGCAGTTCTTC. Encoded protein: CASSEGTGGSSYNEQFF.

This clone was recorded once. V is TRBV5-1 and J is TRBJ2-1; 11 bases map to TRBD2. The CDR3 runs 15 residues. V lost 2 bases, J lost 7 bases, and 5 bases stayed unmatched. Germline V gives CDR1 SGHRS, CDR2 YFSETQ. The CDR3 sequence: CASSFSGGAVNEQFF. DNA of the CDR3: TGCGCCAGCAGCTTTAGCGGGGGGGCCGTTAATGAGCAGTTCTTC.

The chain combines TRBV5-1 with TRBJ2-5; TRBD1 matches 7 bases. J was trimmed by 1 base and V by 4 bases; bases with no gene match: 7. Germline lookup yields CDR1 SGHRS and CDR2 YFSETQ. The CDR3 sequence is 15 residues long. CDR3 sequence: CASSRRDSFQETQYF. The CDR3 DNA reads TGCGCCAGCAGCCGCCGGGACAGCTTCCAAGAGACCCAGTACTTC.

V gene TRBV18 combines with J gene TRBJ2-7; 9 bases are shared with TRBD2. Per the germline V gene, CDR1 is KGHSH and CDR2 is LQKENI. The CDR3 is 14 amino acids. With V trimmed by 3 bases and J by 12 bases, 12 bases remained unmatched. The CDR3 protein is CASSPSVAGGPPYF. CDR3 DNA: TGTGCCAGCTCACCGTCGGTGGCGGGGGGGCCGCCGTACTTC. Together with reference TRBV18 and TRBJ2-7, the CDR3 gives the full variable domain: NAGVMQNPRHLVRRRGQEARLRCSPMKGHSHVYWYRQLPEEGLKFMVYLQKENIIDESGMPKERFSAEFPKEGPSILRIQQVVRGDSAAYFCASSPSVAGGPPYFGPGTRLTVT.

This chain joins TRBV6-1 and TRBJ2-7; possible D gene TRBD1, 6 bases. Germline values: CDR1 MNHNS, CDR2 SASEGT. The CDR3 has 13 residues. V dropped 8 bases and J dropped 3 bases, with 14 bases sitting between them. CDR3 amino acids: CASGQQDFYEQYF. For the CDR3, the DNA is TGTGCCAGCGGACAGCAGGACTTCTACGAGCAGTACTTC.

This chain uses TRBV19 with TRBJ2-5; 9 bases line up with TRBD2. The CDR3 has 17 amino acids. Germline V CDR1 and CDR2: LNHDA, SQIVND (reference sequence). V trimming: 3 bases; J trimming: 1 base; junction bases outside the gene matches: 9. CDR3 protein: CASSIFLAGRLQETQYF. The CDR3 DNA reads as TGTGCCAGTAGTATCTTTCTAGCGGGGCGCCTCCAAGAGACCCAGTACTTC.

The V call is TRBV7-9, the J call TRBJ2-7; 9 positions match TRBD1. CDR3 length equals 13 residues. The V gene's germline CDR1 is SEHNR and CDR2 FQNEAQ (reference sequence). V dropped 5 bases and J dropped 3; count of bases not matched to a gene: 2. The CDR3 nucleotides read TGTGCCAGCAGCCGGGGACAGGGCTACGAGCAGTACTTC. Translated: CASSRGQGYEQYF.

V and J are TRBV5-1 and TRBJ2-7; TRBD2 aligns across 7 bases. There are 14 residues in the CDR3. From germline, CDR1 is SGHRS and CDR2 YFSETQ. V trimming: 1 base; J trimming: 3 bases; junction bases outside the gene matches: 4. The CDR3: CASSLRGEVYEQYF. The CDR3 nucleotides read TGCGCCAGCAGCTTGCGGGGGGAAGTCTACGAGCAGTACTTC.

The V gene is TRBV7-3, the J gene TRBJ2-1, with 11 bases aligning to TRBD2. The germline V gene has CDR1 SGHTA and CDR2 FQGTGA. V gave up 5 bases and J gave up 2 bases; unmatched junction bases: 8. CDR3 size: 17 residues. The CDR3 loop reads CASSDLGSGGAYNEQFF. The CDR3 nucleotides are TGTGCCAGCAGCGACCTAGGTAGCGGGGGGGCCTACAATGAGCAGTTCTTC.

This sequence joins TRBV7-6 and TRBJ1-1, with D possibly being TRBD1 (6 bases). Looked up from germline, CDR1 is SGHVS and CDR2 is FNYEAQ. V dropped 2 bases and J dropped 3 bases, with 16 bases sitting between them. This CDR3 region has 16 residues. In nucleotides, the CDR3 is TGTGCCAGCAGCTTATTGGCCCAAGGGGGGGACACTGAAGCTTTCTTT. Its protein product is CASSLLAQGGDTEAFF.

This sequence joins TRBV7-2 and TRBJ1-1; a weak D match, TRBD1 (6 bases). The V gene's germline CDR1 is SGHTA and CDR2 FQGNSA. There are 13 residues in the CDR3. V dropped 5 bases and J dropped 7 bases, with 14 bases sitting between them. CDR3 nucleotides: TGTGCCAGCAGCCCCGGACAGACAATTGAAGCTTTCTTT. Translation: CASSPGQTIEAFF.

The chain carries TRBV19 and TRBJ2-5, with 8 bases that match TRBD1. The V gene end was trimmed by 7 bases and the J gene end by 14 bases; junction bases not matched to a gene: 12. The CDR3 loop spans 12 amino acids. CDR1 and CDR2 (germline): LNHDA, SQIVND (reference sequence). CDR3 in amino acids: CASTLDRGPLYF. The CDR3 nucleotides are TGTGCCAGTACTCTTGACAGGGGCCCCCTCTACTTC.

This chain links TRBV5-6 with TRBJ1-6; 7 nucleotides agree with TRBD1. The V gene end was trimmed by 1 base and the J gene end by 12 bases; junction bases not matched to a gene: 1. The V gene's germline CDR1 is SGHDT and CDR2 YYEEEE. The CDR3 spans 12 residues. CDR3 region: CASSLSGGPLHF. CDR3 bases: TGTGCCAGCAGCTTGTCAGGGGGACCCCTCCACTTT.

V is TRBV19 and J is TRBJ2-7; 9 nucleotides match TRBD2. Trimming at V came to 5 bases and at J to 1 base, leaving 12 bases not matched to a gene. There are 17 residues in the CDR3. From germline, CDR1 is LNHDA and CDR2 SQIVND (reference sequence). CDR3 residues: CASSPWGLAGTSYEQYF. In DNA, the CDR3 is TGTGCCAGTAGTCCCTGGGGGCTAGCGGGGACATCCTACGAGCAGTACTTC.

The V and J genes are TRBV29-1 and TRBJ1-5; D is possibly TRBD1 (6 bases). The length of the CDR3 is 13 residues. Germline loops: CDR1 SQVTM, CDR2 ANQGSEA. V was pared by 5 bases and J by 2 bases, with 10 bases between. The CDR3 nucleotides are TGCAGCGTTTTACAGGGTCGCAATCAGCCCCAGCATTTT. As protein: CSVLQGRNQPQHF. Complete variable domain (other parts from reference TRBV29-1 and TRBJ1-5): SAVISQKPSRDICQRGTSLTIQCQVDSQVTMMFWYRQQPGQSLTLIATANQGSEATYESGFVIDKFPISRPNLTFSTLTVSNMSPEDSSIYLCSVLQGRNQPQHFGDGTRLSIL.

The V call is TRBV7-2, the J call TRBJ2-7; D is possibly TRBD2 (6 bases). Germline-derived CDR1 and CDR2 are SGHTA and FQGNSA. The CDR3 contains 14 residues. V was cut by 2 bases and J by 4 bases, with 12 bases left in between. CDR3 sequence (DNA): TGTGCCAGCAGCTTAAGGGCGGCGGGGTACGAGCAGTACTTC. It translates to CASSLRAAGYEQYF. Using reference TRBV7-2 and TRBJ2-7 for the parts outside the CDR3, the full variable domain is GAGVSQSPSNKVTEKGKDVELRCDPISGHTALYWYRQSLGQGLEFLIYFQGNSAPDKSGLPSDRFSAERTGGSVSTLTIQRTQQEDSAVYLCASSLRAAGYEQYFGPGTRLTVT.

This clone showed up just a few times. This rearrangement joins TRBV12-5 to TRBJ2-7, with 7 bases lining up with TRBD1. Germline CDR1 and CDR2: LGHNT and FRNRAP. V lost 0 bases, J lost 3 bases, and 8 bases stayed unmatched. The CDR3 runs 16 residues. This chain's CDR3 is CASGLVAGGMVYEQYF. CDR3 coding DNA: TGTGCTAGTGGTTTGGTGGCAGGGGGAATGGTCTACGAGCAGTACTTC. The full variable domain, in which reference TRBV12-5 and TRBJ2-7 provide the parts outside the CDR3, is DARVTQTPRHKVTEMGQEVTMRCQPILGHNTVFWYRQTMMQGLELLAYFRNRAPLDDSGMPKDRFSAEMPDATLATLKIQPSEPRDSAVYFCASGLVAGGMVYEQYFGPGTRLTVT.

The rearrangement uses TRBV5-6 and TRBJ1-5, with TRBD1 matching over 7 bases. Trimming took 1 base from V and 3 from J; bases not matched to a gene: 4. The CDR3 is made up of 15 amino acids. The germline V gene encodes CDR1 SGHDT and CDR2 YYEEEE. This CDR3 is CASSLRQGSNQPQHF. The CDR3 DNA reads as TGTGCCAGCAGCTTGAGACAGGGTTCCAATCAGCCCCAGCATTTT. Combining the CDR3 with reference TRBV5-6 and TRBJ1-5 gives the whole variable domain DAGVTQSPTHLIKTRGQQVTLRCSPKSGHDTVSWYQQALGQGPQFIFQYYEEEERQRGNFPDRFSGHQFPNYSSELNVNALLLGDSALYLCASSLRQGSNQPQHFGDGTRLSIL.

This chain connects TRBV5-5 to TRBJ1-2, with 7 bases lining up with TRBD1. CDR3 length: 15 residues. The V gene's germline CDR1 is SGHKS and CDR2 YYEKEE (reference sequence). The V gene end was trimmed by 2 bases and the J gene end by 2 bases; junction bases not matched to a gene: 6. For the CDR3, the DNA is TGTGCCAGCAGCTTTGGGACAGTTCAGAACTATGGCTACACCTTC. Translation gives CASSFGTVQNYGYTF.

This rearrangement joins TRBV9 to TRBJ1-3; D not resolved. CDR3 length equals 14 residues. Germline V gene data show CDR1 as SGDLS and CDR2 as YYNGEE. V was pared by 4 bases and J by 0 bases, with 8 bases between. DNA of the CDR3: TGTGCCAGCAGCCCGAGTGACTCTGGAAACACCATATATTTT. This gives the protein CASSPSDSGNTIYF.

The J gene is TRBJ1-5, the V gene TRBV5-6, with D uncertain. V was pared by 4 bases and J by 5 bases, with 19 bases between. This CDR3 is built from 16 residues. Germline lookup yields CDR1 SGHDT and CDR2 YYEEEE. CDR3 in amino acids: CASSPWSRLIYQPQHF. Here the CDR3 DNA reads TGTGCCAGCAGCCCATGGTCCAGGCTAATTTATCAGCCCCAGCATTTT.

The chain joins TRBV7-3 to TRBJ2-1, with a possible D match to TRBD2 (6 bases). The germline V gene has CDR1 SGHTA and CDR2 FQGTGA. Trimming removed 5 bases from V and 0 bases from J, with 14 bases in between. This CDR3 is 16 amino acids long. This CDR3 reads CASSPSSASSYNEQFF. The CDR3 coding sequence is TGTGCCAGCAGCCCCTCTAGCGCTAGCTCCTACAATGAGCAGTTCTTC. Combining the CDR3 with reference TRBV7-3 and TRBJ2-1 gives the whole variable domain GAGVSQTPSNKVTEKGKYVELRCDPISGHTALYWYRQSLGQGPEFLIYFQGTGAADDSGLPNDRFFAVRPEGSVSTLKIQRTERGDSAVYLCASSPSSASSYNEQFFGPGTRLTVL.

This chain joins TRBV25-1 and TRBJ1-1; a weak D match, TRBD1 (6 bases). The CDR3 extends over 15 amino acids. Germline V gives CDR1 MGHDK, CDR2 SYGVNS. Trimming shortened V by 6 bases and J by 4 bases, and 18 bases separated the two germline ends. CDR3 nucleotides: TGTGCCAGCAGGGGGTCTAGGGGGTGGGGCACTGAAGCTTTCTTT. As protein: CASRGSRGWGTEAFF.

CDR3 nucleotide sequence: TGTGCCAGTAGTATAGGGCAGTTCACAGATACGCAGTATTTT. Encoded protein: CASSIGQFTDTQYF. This chain links TRBV19 with TRBJ2-3, with D uncertain. With 1 base removed from V and 2 bases from J, the gap between germline ends came to 7 bases. CDR1 is LNHDA and CDR2 is SQIVND in the germline V gene (reference sequence). This CDR3 region has 14 residues.

The chain recombines TRBV5-8 with TRBJ2-2; perhaps TRBD1 as D (5 bases). The CDR3 loop spans 13 amino acids. V shed 4 bases and J shed 3 bases, with 7 bases lying between them. CDR1 and CDR2 from the germline V gene are SGHTS and YDEGEE. The CDR3 DNA sequence: TGTGCCAGCAGCATACAGGACACCGGGGAGCTGTTTTTT. Translated: CASSIQDTGELFF.

The V gene is TRBV5-8, the J gene TRBJ2-3; 9 bases line up with TRBD2. The CDR3 is made up of 18 amino acids. Germline V gene lookup returns CDR1 SGHTS and CDR2 YDEGEE. The junction had 8 bases not matched to a gene; V was cut back by 0 bases and J by 0 bases. The CDR3 loop is CASSLALAGLSSTDTQYF. CDR3 coding DNA: TGTGCCAGCAGCTTGGCGCTAGCGGGGTTGTCTAGCACAGATACGCAGTATTTT.

V gene TRBV30 combines with J gene TRBJ2-7; possibly TRBD1 for D (6 bases). Trimming removed 1 base from V and 8 bases from J, with 9 bases in between. There are 11 residues in the CDR3. The germline V gene has CDR1 GTSNPN and CDR2 SVGIG (reference sequence). The CDR3 DNA reads TGTGCCTGGAGTGGAAGGGGGAAGCAGTACTTC. Residues: CAWSGRGKQYF.

This chain connects TRBV19 to TRBJ1-4; 10 bases match TRBD1. With 3 bases clipped from V and 7 bases from J, the junction kept 5 bases outside the gene matches. The CDR3 contains 15 residues. In germline, CDR1 is LNHDA, CDR2 SQIVND (reference sequence). The CDR3 DNA reads as TGTGCCAGTAGTATGGTGGGGACAGGGGCTGAAAAACTGTTTTTT. Translating it yields CASSMVGTGAEKLFF.